This T cell receptor (beta chain) was documented in a study of T cell repertoires in cytomegalovirus infection. A single record per CDR3 protein comes from TCRdb applying MiXCR to the reads. The sample has some 280,000 distinct CDR3 sequences; roughly 15% are singletons. The CDR3 consists of 15 residues. Germline assignment: CDR1 SGHTA and CDR2 FQGTGA. The V segment lost 5 bases and the J segment 1 base; nucleotides outside the gene matches: 6. Material: PBMCs. The chain is built from TRBV7-3 and TRBJ2-3, with 7 bases fitting TRBD1. This sequence originates from a human donor in good health (CMV status not recorded). Some clones in this sample may be carry-over from other donors' samples. The chain's CDR3 is CASSPLTGRTDTQYF. In DNA, the CDR3 is TGTGCCAGCAGCCCCCTGACAGGGCGCACAGATACGCAGTATTTT.